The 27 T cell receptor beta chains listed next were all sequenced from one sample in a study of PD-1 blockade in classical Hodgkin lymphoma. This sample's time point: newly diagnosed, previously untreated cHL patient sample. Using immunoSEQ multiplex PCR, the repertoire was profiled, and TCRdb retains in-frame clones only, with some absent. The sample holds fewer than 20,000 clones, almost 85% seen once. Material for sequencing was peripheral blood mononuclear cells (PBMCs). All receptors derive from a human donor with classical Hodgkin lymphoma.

This CDR3 reads CASSLGWRGGTYEQYF. The CDR3 region has the DNA TGCGCCAGCAGCTTGGGTTGGAGGGGAGGGACCTACGAGCAGTACTTC. V gene TRBV5-1 combines with J gene TRBJ2-7; 7 bases are a match to TRBD2. Losses at the gene ends were 0 bases for V and 2 bases for J; bases not matched to a gene: 8. The CDR3 consists of 16 residues. Germline CDR1 is SGHRS and CDR2 is YFSETQ.

CDR3 in amino acids: CASSVAGTGEKLFF. In DNA form, the CDR3 reads TGTGCCAGCAGCGTCGCCGGGACAGGGGAAAAACTGTTTTTT. The rearrangement links TRBV9 to TRBJ1-4; TRBD1 matches 9 bases. The V gene end was trimmed by 2 bases and the J gene end by 8 bases; junction bases not matched to a gene: 4. The CDR3 totals 14 residues. The V gene's germline CDR1 is SGDLS and CDR2 YYNGEE.

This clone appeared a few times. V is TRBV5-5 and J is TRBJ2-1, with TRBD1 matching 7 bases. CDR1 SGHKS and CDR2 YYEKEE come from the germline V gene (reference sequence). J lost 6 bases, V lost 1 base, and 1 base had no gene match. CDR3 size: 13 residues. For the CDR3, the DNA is TGTGCCAGCAGCTTGACAGGGGTCAATGAGCAGTTCTTC. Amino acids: CASSLTGVNEQFF.

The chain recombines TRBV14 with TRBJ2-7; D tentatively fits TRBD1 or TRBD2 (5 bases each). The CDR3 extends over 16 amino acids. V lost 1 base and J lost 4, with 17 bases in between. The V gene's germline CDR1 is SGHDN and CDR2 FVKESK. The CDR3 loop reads CASSQGSVVGGYEQYF. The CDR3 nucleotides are TGTGCCAGCAGCCAAGGTTCCGTGGTTGGGGGTTACGAGCAGTACTTC.

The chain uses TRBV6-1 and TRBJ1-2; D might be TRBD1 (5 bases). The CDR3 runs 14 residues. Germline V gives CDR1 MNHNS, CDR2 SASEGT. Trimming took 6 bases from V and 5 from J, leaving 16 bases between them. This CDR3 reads CASRGGQGPYGYTF. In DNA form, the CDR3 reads TGTGCCAGCAGGGGAGGGCAGGGCCCATATGGCTACACCTTC.

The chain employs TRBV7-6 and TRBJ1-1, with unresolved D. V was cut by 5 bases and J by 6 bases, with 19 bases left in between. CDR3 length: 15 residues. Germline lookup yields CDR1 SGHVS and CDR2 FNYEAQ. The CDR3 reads CASSASRGFLAEAFF. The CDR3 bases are TGTGCCAGCAGCGCAAGTCGCGGCTTTCTAGCTGAAGCTTTCTTT.

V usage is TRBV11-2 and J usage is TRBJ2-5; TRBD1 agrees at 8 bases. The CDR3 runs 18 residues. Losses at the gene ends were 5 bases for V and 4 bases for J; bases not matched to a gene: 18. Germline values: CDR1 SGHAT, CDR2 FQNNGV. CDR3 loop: CASSIPWGRQGTGETQYF. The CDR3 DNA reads TGTGCCAGCAGCATCCCTTGGGGACGACAGGGGACAGGAGAGACCCAGTACTTC.

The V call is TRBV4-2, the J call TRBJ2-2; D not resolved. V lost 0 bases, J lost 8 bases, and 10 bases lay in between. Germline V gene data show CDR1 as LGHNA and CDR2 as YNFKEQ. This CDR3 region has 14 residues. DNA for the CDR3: TGTGCCAGCAGCCAAGATGCAGGAGATGGGGAGCTGTTTTTT. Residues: CASSQDAGDGELFF.

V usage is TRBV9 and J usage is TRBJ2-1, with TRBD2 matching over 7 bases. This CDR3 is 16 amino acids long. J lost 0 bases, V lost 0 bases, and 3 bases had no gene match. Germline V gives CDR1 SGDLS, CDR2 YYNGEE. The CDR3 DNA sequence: TGTGCCAGCAGCGTAGCGGGCGGGAGCTCCTACAATGAGCAGTTCTTC. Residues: CASSVAGGSSYNEQFF.

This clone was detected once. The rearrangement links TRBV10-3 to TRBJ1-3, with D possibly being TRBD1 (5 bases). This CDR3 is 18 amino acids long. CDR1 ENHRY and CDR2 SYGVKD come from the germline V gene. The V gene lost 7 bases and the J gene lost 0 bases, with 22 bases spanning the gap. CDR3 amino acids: CAITSTAHNSDSGNTIYF. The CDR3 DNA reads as TGTGCCATCACGTCGACAGCTCACAACTCAGACTCTGGAAACACCATATATTTT.

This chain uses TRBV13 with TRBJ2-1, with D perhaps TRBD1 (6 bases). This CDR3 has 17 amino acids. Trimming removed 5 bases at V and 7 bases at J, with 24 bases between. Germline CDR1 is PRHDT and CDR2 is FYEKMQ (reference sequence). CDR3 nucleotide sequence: TGTGCCAGCAGCCCTCGAATTCACAGGGAATTGGGAAATGAGCAGTTCTTC. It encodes CASSPRIHRELGNEQFF.

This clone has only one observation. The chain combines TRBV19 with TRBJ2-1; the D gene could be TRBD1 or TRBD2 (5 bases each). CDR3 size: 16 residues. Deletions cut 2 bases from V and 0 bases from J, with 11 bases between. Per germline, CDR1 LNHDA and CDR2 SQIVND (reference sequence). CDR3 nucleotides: TGTGCCAGTAGTATAACCGGGGCGGGCTCCTACAATGAGCAGTTCTTC. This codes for CASSITGAGSYNEQFF.

CDR3 protein: CASSISPGGQPQHF. The CDR3 DNA is TGTGCCAGTAGTATATCGCCGGGGGGCCAGCCCCAGCATTTT. This chain joins TRBV19 and TRBJ1-5, with D perhaps TRBD1 (6 bases). V shed 2 bases and J shed 7 bases, with 12 bases lying between them. The CDR3 sequence is 14 residues long. The germline CDR1 and CDR2 sequences are LNHDA and SQIVND (reference sequence). Filled out from reference TRBV19 and TRBJ1-5, the complete variable domain reads DGGITQSPKYLFRKEGQNVTLSCEQNLNHDAMYWYRQDPGQGLRLIYYSQIVNDFQKGDIAEGYSVSREKKESFPLTVTSAQKNPTAFYLCASSISPGGQPQHFGDGTRLSIL.

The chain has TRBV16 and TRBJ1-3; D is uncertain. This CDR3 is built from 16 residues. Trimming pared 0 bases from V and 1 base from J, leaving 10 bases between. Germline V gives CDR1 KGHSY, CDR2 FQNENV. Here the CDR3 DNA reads TGTGCCAGCAGCCAATCGATAGCGGGTTCTGGAAACACCATATATTTT. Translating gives CASSQSIAGSGNTIYF.

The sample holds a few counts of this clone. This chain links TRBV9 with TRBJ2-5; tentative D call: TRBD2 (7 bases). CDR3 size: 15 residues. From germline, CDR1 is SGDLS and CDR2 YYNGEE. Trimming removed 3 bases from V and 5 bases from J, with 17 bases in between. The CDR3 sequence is CASSGPRGARETQYF. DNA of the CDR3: TGTGCCAGCAGCGGGCCCCGGGGGGCCCGTGAGACCCAGTACTTC.

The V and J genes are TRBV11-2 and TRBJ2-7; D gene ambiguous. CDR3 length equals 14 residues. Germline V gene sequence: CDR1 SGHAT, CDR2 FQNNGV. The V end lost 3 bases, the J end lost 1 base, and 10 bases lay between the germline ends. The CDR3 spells CASSFVDPSYEQYF. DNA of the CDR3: TGTGCCAGCAGCTTTGTCGATCCATCCTACGAGCAGTACTTC. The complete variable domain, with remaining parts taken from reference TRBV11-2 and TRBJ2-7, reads EAGVAQSPRYKIIEKRQSVAFWCNPISGHATLYWYQQILGQGPKLLIQFQNNGVVDDSQLPKDRFSAERLKGVDSTLKIQPAKLEDSAVYLCASSFVDPSYEQYFGPGTRLTVT.

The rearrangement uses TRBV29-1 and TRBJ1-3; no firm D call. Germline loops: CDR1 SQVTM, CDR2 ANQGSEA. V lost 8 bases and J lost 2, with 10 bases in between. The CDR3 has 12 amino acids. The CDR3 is CSIRGTGNTIYF. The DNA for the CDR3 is TGCAGCATCCGGGGTACTGGAAACACCATATATTTT.

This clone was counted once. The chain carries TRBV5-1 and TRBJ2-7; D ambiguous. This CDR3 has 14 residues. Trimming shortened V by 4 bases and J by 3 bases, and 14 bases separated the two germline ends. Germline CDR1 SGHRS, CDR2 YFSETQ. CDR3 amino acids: CASSPEVVGYEQYF. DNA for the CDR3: TGCGCCAGCAGCCCAGAAGTGGTAGGCTACGAGCAGTACTTC.

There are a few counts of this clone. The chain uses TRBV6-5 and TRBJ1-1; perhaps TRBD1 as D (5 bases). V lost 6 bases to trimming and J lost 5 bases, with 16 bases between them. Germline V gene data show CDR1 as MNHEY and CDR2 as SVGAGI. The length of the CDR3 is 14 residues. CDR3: CASSLLGVGTEAFF. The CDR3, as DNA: TGTGCCAGCAGCCTATTGGGGGTGGGGACTGAAGCTTTCTTT.

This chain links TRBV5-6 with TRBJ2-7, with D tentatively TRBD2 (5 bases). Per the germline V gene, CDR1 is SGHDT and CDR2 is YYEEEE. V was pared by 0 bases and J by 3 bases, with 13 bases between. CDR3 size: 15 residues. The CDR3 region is CASSLAGWTFYEQYF. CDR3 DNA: TGTGCCAGCAGCTTGGCGGGGTGGACCTTCTACGAGCAGTACTTC.

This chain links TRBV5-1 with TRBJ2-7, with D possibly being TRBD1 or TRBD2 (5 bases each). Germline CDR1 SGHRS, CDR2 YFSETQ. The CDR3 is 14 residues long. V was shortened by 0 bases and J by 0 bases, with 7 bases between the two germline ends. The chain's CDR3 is CASSLEGSSYEQYF. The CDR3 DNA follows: TGCGCCAGCAGCTTGGAGGGGAGCTCCTACGAGCAGTACTTC.

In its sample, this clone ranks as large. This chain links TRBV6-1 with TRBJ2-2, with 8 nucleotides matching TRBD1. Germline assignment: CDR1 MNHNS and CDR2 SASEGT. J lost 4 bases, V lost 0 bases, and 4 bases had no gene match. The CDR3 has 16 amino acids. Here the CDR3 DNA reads TGTGCCAGCAGTGAAGCAGTAGGACAGGGCACCGGGGAGCTGTTTTTT. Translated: CASSEAVGQGTGELFF.

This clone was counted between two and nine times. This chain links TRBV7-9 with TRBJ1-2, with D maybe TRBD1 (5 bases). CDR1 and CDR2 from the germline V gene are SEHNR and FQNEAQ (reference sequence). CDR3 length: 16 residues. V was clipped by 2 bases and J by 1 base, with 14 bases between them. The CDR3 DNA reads TGTGCCAGCAGCTTAAGGTCGGGGGGAAGTAACTATGGCTACACCTTC. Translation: CASSLRSGGSNYGYTF.

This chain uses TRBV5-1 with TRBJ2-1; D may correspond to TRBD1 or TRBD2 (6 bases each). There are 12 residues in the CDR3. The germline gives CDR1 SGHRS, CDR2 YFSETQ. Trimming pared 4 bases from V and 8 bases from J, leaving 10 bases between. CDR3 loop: CASSIRGDEQFF. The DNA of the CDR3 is TGCGCCAGCAGCATTAGGGGGGATGAGCAGTTCTTC.

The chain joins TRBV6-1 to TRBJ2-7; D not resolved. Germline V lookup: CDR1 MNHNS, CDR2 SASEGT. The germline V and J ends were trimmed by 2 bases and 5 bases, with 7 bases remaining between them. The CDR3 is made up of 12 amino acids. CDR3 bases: TGTGCCAGCAGTGAACAGCTCGACGAGCAGTACTTC. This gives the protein CASSEQLDEQYF.

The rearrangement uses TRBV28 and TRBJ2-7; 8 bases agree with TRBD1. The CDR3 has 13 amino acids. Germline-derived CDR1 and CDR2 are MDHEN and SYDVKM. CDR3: CASYRTGGYEQYF. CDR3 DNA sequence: TGTGCAAGCTACAGAACAGGGGGCTACGAGCAGTACTTC.

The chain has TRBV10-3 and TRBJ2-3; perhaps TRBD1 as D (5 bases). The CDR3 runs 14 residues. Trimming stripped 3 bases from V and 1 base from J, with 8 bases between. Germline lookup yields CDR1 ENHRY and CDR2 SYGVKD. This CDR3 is CAISEVTGTDTQYF. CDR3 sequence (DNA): TGTGCCATCAGTGAAGTGACAGGCACAGATACGCAGTATTTT.